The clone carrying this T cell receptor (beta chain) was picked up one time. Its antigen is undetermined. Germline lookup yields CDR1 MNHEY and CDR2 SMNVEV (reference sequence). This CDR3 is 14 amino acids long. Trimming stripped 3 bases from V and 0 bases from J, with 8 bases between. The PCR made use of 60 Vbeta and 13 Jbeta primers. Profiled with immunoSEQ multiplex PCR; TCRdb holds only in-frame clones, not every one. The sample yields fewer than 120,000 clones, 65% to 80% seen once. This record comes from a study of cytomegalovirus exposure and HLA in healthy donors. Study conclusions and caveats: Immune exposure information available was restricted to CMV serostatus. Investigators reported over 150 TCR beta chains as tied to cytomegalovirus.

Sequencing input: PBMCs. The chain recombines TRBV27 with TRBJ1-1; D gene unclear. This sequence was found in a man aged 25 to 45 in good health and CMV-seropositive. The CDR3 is CASSFGSVNTEAFF. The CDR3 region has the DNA TGTGCCAGCAGTTTCGGCAGCGTGAACACTGAAGCTTTCTTT.